This T cell receptor beta chain was found in a study of cytomegalovirus exposure and HLA in healthy donors. For the study at large: The approximately 700 first-cohort repertoires shared a platform with the 130 or so validation repertoires, as reported in a later analysis.

The study drew the donors from its approximately 110-subject validation cohort, separate from the 666-subject first cohort. This table comes from immunoSEQ multiplex PCR, and its TCRdb copy is limited to in-frame clones, with some not included. The sample consists of some 350,000 clones, 75% to 90% of them appearing once. Whole-study results and caveats: Cytomegalovirus status was reportedly diagnosed by the classifier with high sensitivity and specificity. In vitro checks showed that three CMV-associated chains really do target CMV antigens.

Trimming cost V 4 bases and J 3 bases; bases outside gene matches: 2. This CDR3 is built from 12 residues. Per the germline V gene, CDR1 is SQVTM and CDR2 is ANQGSEA. On this clone: Its specificity is not known.

The chain is built from TRBV29-1 and TRBJ2-7; TRBD1 matches at 8 bases. The sample taken for sequencing was PBMCs. The receptor was isolated from a woman younger than 45 in good health and CMV-seropositive. CDR3 sequence reads: CSVGQGIYEQYF. In nucleotides, the CDR3 is TGCAGCGTTGGACAGGGGATCTACGAGCAGTACTTC.